This T cell receptor (beta chain) is from a study of T cell responses to AZD1222 COVID-19 vaccine. Repertoires were generated with immunoSEQ multiplex PCR, while TCRdb's copy carries only in-frame clones and drops some. The sample carries 100,000 to 150,000 clones, 75% to 95% recorded once. The germline V gene encodes CDR1 KGHDR and CDR2 SFDVKD. The CDR3 has 17 residues. V lost 4 bases and J lost 5; bases outside the gene matches: 6. This chain connects TRBV24-1 to TRBJ2-3; 15 nucleotides match TRBD2. The input for sequencing was peripheral blood, taken 28 days after the second dose of the MenACWY control vaccine. This TCR was recovered from an adult who received the MenACWY meningococcal vaccine as a control. The CDR3 region has the DNA TGTGCCACCAGTGACAGGGGACTAGCGGGGGGCATAGATACGCAGTATTTT. This encodes CATSDRGLAGGIDTQYF.